The 13 T cell receptor beta chains reported below all come from one sample, sequenced in a study of T cells in Graves' hyperthyroidism and ophthalmopathy. RNA transcripts yielded amplified TCR beta CDR3 regions. TCR CDR3 underwent first-round RT-PCR with the HTBI primer set. TCRdb called the multiplex PCR reads again in MiXCR, with one record for every CDR3 protein. The profile covers hundreds of thousands of distinct CDR3 sequences, with 20% appearing a single time and about 50% taken by the ten largest. Sequenced material: blood. These receptors came from a man between 40 and 49 years old with Graves' ophthalmopathy.

This clonotype was detected many times. This sequence joins TRBV6-1 and TRBJ1-1, with TRBD1 as a possible D gene (5 bases). Germline V lookup: CDR1 MNHNS, CDR2 SASEGT. Trimming took off 8 bases at V and 4 bases at J, with 20 bases between the two ends. The CDR3 length is 15 residues. The CDR3 nucleotides are TGTGCCAGCCCTATTACAGGCCGACCGGGCACTGAAGCTTTCTTT. It codes for CASPITGRPGTEAFF.

As concerns this clonotype: The junction and the germline gene differ at one end; a read error may be behind it. The CDR3 spells CASSYSDGAYVLTF. CDR3 DNA sequence: TGTGCCAGCAGTTACTCGGACGGGGCCTACGTCCTGACTTTC. The chain recombines TRBV6-2 or TRBV6-3 with TRBJ2-6; D is perhaps TRBD1 or TRBD2 (5 bases each). The CDR3 has 14 amino acids. Germline V CDR1 and CDR2: MNHEY, SVGEGT.

This clonotype has a count of ten or more. The gene calls are TRBV12-3 or TRBV12-4 and TRBJ1-6, with unresolved D. This CDR3 has 12 residues. Deletions cut 6 bases from V and 13 bases from J, with 13 bases between. CDR3 bases: TGTGCCAGCAGCCTACGGGCGAACCCCCTCCACTTT. This translates into CASSLRANPLHF.

This clonotype was seen a handful of times. This chain joins TRBV7-3 and TRBJ2-3; D may match TRBD1 or TRBD2 (7 bases each). CDR3 length equals 15 residues. The ends were cut back, 5 bases at V and 7 bases at J, with 19 bases in the middle. Germline CDR1 reads SGHTA; CDR2 reads FQGTGA. The CDR3 DNA reads TGTGCCAGCAGCCCAGGGGGGGGTGCAGGAAATACGCAGTATTTT. It codes for CASSPGGGAGNTQYF.

This chain links TRBV7-2 with TRBJ2-3; perhaps D is TRBD1 or TRBD2 (7 bases each). CDR1 SGHTA and CDR2 FQGNSA come from the germline V gene. The CDR3 is made up of 16 amino acids. V was cut by 5 bases and J by 11 bases, with 26 bases left in between. CDR3 DNA sequence: TGTGCCAGCAGCCCGAAGGGGGCCGGGGGGTTAAGGGTGCAGTATTTT. Translation gives CASSPKGAGGLRVQYF.

This clonotype was observed a few times. The CDR3: CAWGGGSEQFF. The CDR3 DNA reads as TGTGCCTGGGGGGGGGGCAGTGAGCAGTTCTTC. This rearrangement joins TRBV30 to TRBJ2-1; maybe TRBD2 (7 bases). Germline V CDR1 and CDR2: GTSNPN, SVGIG (reference sequence). The CDR3 runs 11 residues. V shed 5 bases and J shed 9 bases, with 11 bases lying between them.

This clonotype showed up just a few times. The gene calls are TRBV5-1 and TRBJ2-1; the match to TRBD2 covers 8 bases. CDR1 is SGHRS, CDR2 YFSETQ, per germline. V lost 7 bases, J lost 1 base, and 4 bases stayed unmatched. The CDR3 totals 14 residues. The chain's CDR3 is CASRTSRSYNEQFF. Here the CDR3 DNA reads TGCGCCAGCCGGACTAGCAGATCCTACAATGAGCAGTTCTTC.

This clonotype was counted between two and nine times. V and J are TRBV20-1 and TRBJ2-7; D is possibly TRBD1 (6 bases). The CDR3 is made up of 12 amino acids. V lost 3 bases, J lost 6 bases, and 12 bases lay in between. Germline values: CDR1 DFQATT, CDR2 SNEGSKA (reference sequence). The CDR3 loop is CSARRGISEQYF. The DNA of the CDR3 is TGCAGTGCTAGGAGGGGGATTAGCGAGCAGTACTTC.

This clonotype was picked up a small number of times. This chain uses TRBV5-1 with TRBJ1-1, with D maybe TRBD1 (5 bases). With 5 bases removed from V and 1 base from J, the gap between germline ends came to 12 bases. CDR1 is SGHRS, CDR2 YFSETQ, per germline. The CDR3 runs to 14 residues. The CDR3 loop is CASREGVSNTEAFF. The CDR3 DNA reads TGCGCCAGCAGAGAAGGGGTCTCGAACACTGAAGCTTTCTTT.

This clonotype has ten or more counts. The rearrangement joins TRBV7-2 to TRBJ2-2, with D perhaps matching TRBD2 (5 bases). Germline V gene data show CDR1 as SGHTA and CDR2 as FQGNSA. The CDR3 totals 15 residues. V was shortened by 1 base and J by 2 bases, with 8 bases between the two germline ends. In DNA form, the CDR3 reads TGTGCCAGCAGCTTAGGACGGGGAAACACCGGGGAGCTGTTTTTT. Translated, it gives CASSLGRGNTGELFF.

This clonotype was picked up many times. The chain joins TRBV30 to TRBJ1-6, with 7 positions matching TRBD1. The CDR3 spans 15 residues. In germline, CDR1 is GTSNPN, CDR2 SVGIG (reference sequence). Losses at the gene ends were 0 bases for V and 11 bases for J; bases not matched to a gene: 10. CDR3 sequence reads: CAWSVGGQTRTPLHF. In DNA, the CDR3 is TGTGCCTGGAGTGTGGGGGGACAGACGAGAACACCCCTCCACTTT.

The chain is built from TRBV10-3 and TRBJ2-1; no definite D call. The germline V and J ends were trimmed by 6 bases and 10 bases, with 16 bases remaining between them. The CDR3 contains 13 residues. Germline lookup yields CDR1 ENHRY and CDR2 SYGVKD. CDR3 sequence reads: CAIRTDGPGEQFF. In nucleotides, the CDR3 is TGTGCCATCAGAACGGACGGACCAGGAGAGCAGTTCTTC.

This clonotype was seen a handful of times. The V call is TRBV5-4, the J call TRBJ1-1, with D possibly matching TRBD1 (6 bases). This CDR3 contains 14 residues. V was shortened by 0 bases and J by 3 bases, with 9 bases between the two germline ends. In germline, CDR1 is SGHNT, CDR2 YYREEE (reference sequence). CDR3 sequence reads: CASSLGAGDTEAFF. DNA for the CDR3: TGTGCCAGCAGCTTGGGGGCAGGGGACACTGAAGCTTTCTTT.